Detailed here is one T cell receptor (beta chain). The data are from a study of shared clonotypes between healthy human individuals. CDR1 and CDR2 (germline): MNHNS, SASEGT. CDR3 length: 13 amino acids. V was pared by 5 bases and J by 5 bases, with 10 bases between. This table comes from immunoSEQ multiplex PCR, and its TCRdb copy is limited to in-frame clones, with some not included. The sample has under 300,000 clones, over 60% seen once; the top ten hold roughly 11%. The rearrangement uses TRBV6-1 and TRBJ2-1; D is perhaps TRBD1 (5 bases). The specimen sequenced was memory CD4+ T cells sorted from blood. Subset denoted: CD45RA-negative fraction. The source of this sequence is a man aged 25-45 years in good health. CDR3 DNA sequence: TGTGCCAGCAGTCCCCTCAGGGACAATGAGCAGTTCTTC. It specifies CASSPLRDNEQFF.